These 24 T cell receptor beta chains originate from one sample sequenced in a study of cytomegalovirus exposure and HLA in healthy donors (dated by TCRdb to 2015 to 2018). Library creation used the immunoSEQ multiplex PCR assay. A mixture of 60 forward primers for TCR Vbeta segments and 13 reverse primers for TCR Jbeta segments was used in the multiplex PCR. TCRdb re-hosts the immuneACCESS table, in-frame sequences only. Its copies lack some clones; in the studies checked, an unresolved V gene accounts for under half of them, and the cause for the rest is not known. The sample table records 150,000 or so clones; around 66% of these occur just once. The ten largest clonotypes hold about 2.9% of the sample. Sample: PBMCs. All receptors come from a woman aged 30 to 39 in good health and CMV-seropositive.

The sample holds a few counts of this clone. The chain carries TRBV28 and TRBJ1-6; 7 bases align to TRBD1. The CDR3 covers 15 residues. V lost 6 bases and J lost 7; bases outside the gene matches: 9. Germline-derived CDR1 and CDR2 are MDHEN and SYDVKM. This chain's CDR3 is CASSTRQGWNSPLHF. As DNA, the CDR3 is TGTGCCAGCAGCACGAGACAGGGTTGGAATTCACCCCTCCACTTT.

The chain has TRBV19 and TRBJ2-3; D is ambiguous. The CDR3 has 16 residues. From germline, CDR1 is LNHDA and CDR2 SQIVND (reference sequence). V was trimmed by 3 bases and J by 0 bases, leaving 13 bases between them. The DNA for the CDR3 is TGTGCCAGTAGTATCTTTCCCCGTCGTAGCACAGATACGCAGTATTTT. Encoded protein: CASSIFPRRSTDTQYF.

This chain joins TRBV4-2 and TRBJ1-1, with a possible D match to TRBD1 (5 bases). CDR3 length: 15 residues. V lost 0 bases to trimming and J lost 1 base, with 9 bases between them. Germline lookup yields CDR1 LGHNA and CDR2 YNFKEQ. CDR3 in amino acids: CASSQDAGENTEAFF. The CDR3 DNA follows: TGTGCCAGCAGCCAAGATGCGGGGGAGAACACTGAAGCTTTCTTT.

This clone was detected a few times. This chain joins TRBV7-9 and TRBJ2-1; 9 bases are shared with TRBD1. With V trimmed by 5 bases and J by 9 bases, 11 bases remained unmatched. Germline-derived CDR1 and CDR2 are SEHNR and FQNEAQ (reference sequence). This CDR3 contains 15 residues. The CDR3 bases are TGTGCCAGCAGCCTTCGGCCGGGACAGGGAACTGAGCAGTTCTTC. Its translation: CASSLRPGQGTEQFF.

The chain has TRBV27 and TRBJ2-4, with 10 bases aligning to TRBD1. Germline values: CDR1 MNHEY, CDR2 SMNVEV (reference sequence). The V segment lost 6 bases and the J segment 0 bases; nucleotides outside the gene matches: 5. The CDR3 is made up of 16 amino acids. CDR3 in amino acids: CASSPGTGVAKNIQYF. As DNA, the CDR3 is TGTGCCAGCAGCCCCGGGACAGGGGTAGCCAAAAACATTCAGTACTTC.

In nucleotides, the CDR3 is TGTGCCAGCAGCTACCGGGGGGCGAACACTGAAGCTTTCTTT. Its protein is CASSYRGANTEAFF. This chain connects TRBV5-8 to TRBJ1-1; the D gene is possibly TRBD1 (6 bases). Germline V gene sequence: CDR1 SGHTS, CDR2 YDEGEE. V was shortened by 3 bases and J by 1 base, with 10 bases between the two germline ends. The CDR3 covers 14 residues.

Here the CDR3 reads CAWSPETHNNEQFF. CDR3 nucleotide sequence: TGTGCCTGGAGCCCGGAGACTCACAACAATGAGCAGTTCTTC. This sequence joins TRBV30 and TRBJ2-1; D uncertain. The germline V gene encodes CDR1 GTSNPN and CDR2 SVGIG (reference sequence). V gave up 3 bases and J gave up 5 bases, with 14 bases separating them. The CDR3 consists of 14 residues. The full variable domain, rest sourced from reference TRBV30 and TRBJ2-1, is SQTIHQWPATLVQPVGSPLSLECTVEGTSNPNLYWYRQAAGRGLQLLFYSVGIGQISSEVPQNLSASRPQDRQFILSSKKLLLSDSGFYLCAWSPETHNNEQFFGPGTRLTVL.

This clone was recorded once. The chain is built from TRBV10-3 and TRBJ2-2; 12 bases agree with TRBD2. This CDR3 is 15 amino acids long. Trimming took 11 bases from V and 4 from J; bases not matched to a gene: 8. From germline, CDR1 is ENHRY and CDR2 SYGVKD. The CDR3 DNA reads TGTGCCTCCAGACTAGCGGGAGAGGGCACCGGGGAGCTGTTTTTT. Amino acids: CASRLAGEGTGELFF.

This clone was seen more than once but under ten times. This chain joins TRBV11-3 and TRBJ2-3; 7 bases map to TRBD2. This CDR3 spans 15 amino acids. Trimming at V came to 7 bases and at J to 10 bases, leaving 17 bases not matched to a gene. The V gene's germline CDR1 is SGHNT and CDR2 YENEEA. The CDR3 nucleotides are TGTGCCAGCACCCATAGCGGGCCCTCGGGGTTTTCGCAGTATTTT. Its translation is CASTHSGPSGFSQYF.

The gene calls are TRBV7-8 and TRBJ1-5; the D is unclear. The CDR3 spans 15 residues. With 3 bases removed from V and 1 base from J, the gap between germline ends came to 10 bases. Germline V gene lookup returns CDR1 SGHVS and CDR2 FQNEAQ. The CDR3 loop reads CASSFRPGSNQPQHF. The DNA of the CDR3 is TGTGCCAGCAGCTTTCGGCCGGGGAGCAATCAGCCCCAGCATTTT.

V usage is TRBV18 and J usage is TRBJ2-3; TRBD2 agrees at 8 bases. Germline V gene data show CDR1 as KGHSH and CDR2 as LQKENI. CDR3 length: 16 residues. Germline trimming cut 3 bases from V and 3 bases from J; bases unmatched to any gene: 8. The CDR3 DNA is TGTGCCAGCTCACCCCAAGCGGGAGCAAGTACAGATACGCAGTATTTT. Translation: CASSPQAGASTDTQYF.

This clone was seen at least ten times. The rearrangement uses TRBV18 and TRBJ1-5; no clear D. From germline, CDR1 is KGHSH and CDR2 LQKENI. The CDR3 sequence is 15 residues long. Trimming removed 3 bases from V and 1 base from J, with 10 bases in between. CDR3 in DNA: TGTGCCAGCTCACCCTCCGGGTCAAGCAATCAGCCCCAGCATTTT. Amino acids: CASSPSGSSNQPQHF.

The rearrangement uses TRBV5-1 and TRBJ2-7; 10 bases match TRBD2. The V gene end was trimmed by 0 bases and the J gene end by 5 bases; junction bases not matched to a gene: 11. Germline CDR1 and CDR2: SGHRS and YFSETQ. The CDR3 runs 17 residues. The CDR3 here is CASSLVSGGAGEHEQYF. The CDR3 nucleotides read TGCGCCAGCAGCTTGGTAAGCGGGGGGGCTGGAGAGCACGAGCAGTACTTC.

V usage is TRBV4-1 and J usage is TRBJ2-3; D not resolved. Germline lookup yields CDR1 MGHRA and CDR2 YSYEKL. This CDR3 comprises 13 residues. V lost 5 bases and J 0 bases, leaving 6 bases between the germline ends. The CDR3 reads CASSALSTDTQYF. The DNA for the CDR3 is TGCGCCAGCAGCGCACTCAGCACAGATACGCAGTATTTT.

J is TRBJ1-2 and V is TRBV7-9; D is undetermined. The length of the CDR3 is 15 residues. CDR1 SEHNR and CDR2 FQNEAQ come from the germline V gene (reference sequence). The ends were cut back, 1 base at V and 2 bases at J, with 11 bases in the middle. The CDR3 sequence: CASSLDRGWNYGYTF. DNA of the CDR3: TGTGCCAGCAGCTTAGACCGGGGATGGAACTATGGCTACACCTTC.

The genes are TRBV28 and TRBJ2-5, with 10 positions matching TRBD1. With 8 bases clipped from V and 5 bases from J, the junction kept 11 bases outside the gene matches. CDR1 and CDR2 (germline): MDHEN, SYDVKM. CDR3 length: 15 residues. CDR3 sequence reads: CASQRVTGGRETQYF. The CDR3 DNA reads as TGTGCCAGCCAACGAGTGACAGGGGGCAGGGAGACCCAGTACTTC.

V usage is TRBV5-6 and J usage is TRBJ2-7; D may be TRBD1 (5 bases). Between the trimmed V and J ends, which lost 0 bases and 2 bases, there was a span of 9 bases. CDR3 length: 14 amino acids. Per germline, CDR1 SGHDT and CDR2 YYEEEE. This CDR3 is CASSLDRPTYEQYF. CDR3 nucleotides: TGTGCCAGCAGCTTGGACAGGCCCACCTACGAGCAGTACTTC. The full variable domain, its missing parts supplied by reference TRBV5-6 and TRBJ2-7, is DAGVTQSPTHLIKTRGQQVTLRCSPKSGHDTVSWYQQALGQGPQFIFQYYEEEERQRGNFPDRFSGHQFPNYSSELNVNALLLGDSALYLCASSLDRPTYEQYFGPGTRLTVT.

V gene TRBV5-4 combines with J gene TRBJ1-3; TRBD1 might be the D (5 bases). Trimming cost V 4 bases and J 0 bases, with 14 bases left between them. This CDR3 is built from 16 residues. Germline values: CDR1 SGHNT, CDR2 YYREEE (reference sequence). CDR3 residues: CASSPDTPNSGNTIYF. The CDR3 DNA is TGTGCCAGCAGCCCGGACACCCCGAACTCTGGAAACACCATATATTTT.

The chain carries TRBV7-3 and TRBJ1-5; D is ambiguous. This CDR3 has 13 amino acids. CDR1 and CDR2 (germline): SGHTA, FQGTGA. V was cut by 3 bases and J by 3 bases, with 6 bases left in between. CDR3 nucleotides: TGTGCCAGCAGCTTCACAGACAATCAGCCCCAGCATTTT. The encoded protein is CASSFTDNQPQHF.

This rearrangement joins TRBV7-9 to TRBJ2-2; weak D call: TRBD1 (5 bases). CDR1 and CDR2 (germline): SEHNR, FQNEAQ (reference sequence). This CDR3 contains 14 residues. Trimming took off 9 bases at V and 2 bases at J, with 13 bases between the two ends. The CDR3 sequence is CASGAGPNTGELFF. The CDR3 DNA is TGTGCCAGTGGGGCAGGACCCAACACCGGGGAGCTGTTTTTT.

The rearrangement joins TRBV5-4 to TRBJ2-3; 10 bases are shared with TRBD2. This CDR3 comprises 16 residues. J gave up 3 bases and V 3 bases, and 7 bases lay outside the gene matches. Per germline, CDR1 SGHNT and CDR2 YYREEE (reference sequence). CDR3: CASSSYSSGSTDTQYF. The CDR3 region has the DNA TGTGCCAGCAGCTCCTACTCTAGCGGGAGTACAGATACGCAGTATTTT.

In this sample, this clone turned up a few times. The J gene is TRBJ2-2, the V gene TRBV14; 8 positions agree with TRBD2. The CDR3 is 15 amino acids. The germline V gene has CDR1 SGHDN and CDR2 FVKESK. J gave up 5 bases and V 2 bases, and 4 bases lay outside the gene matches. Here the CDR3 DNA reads TGTGCCAGCAGCCAATCAGCGGGAGTAACCGGGGAGCTGTTTTTT. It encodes CASSQSAGVTGELFF.

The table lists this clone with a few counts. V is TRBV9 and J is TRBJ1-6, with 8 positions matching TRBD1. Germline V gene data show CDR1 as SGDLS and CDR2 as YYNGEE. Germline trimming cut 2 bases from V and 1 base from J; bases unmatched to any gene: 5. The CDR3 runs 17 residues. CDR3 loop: CASSVGQGRSYNSPLHF. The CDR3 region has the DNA TGTGCCAGCAGCGTTGGACAGGGTCGGTCCTATAATTCACCCCTCCACTTT. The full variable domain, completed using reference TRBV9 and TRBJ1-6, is DSGVTQTPKHLITATGQRVTLRCSPRSGDLSVYWYQQSLDQGLQFLIQYYNGEERAKGNILERFSAQQFPDLHSELNLSSLELGDSALYFCASSVGQGRSYNSPLHFGNGTRLTVT.

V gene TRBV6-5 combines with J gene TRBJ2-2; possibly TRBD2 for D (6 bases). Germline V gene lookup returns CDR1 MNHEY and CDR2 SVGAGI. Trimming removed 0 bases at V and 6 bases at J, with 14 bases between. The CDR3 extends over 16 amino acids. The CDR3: CASSYSSAGSAGELFF. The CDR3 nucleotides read TGTGCCAGCAGTTACTCGTCGGCGGGATCCGCCGGGGAGCTGTTTTTT.